Detailed here is one T cell receptor (beta chain). Its antigen is still unknown. Germline CDR1 and CDR2: SQVTM and ANQGSEA. The V segment lost 6 bases and the J segment 5 bases; nucleotides outside the gene matches: 3. The CDR3 spans 12 residues. This sample is drawn from a study of T cells in Graves' hyperthyroidism and ophthalmopathy. Study-wide results and caveats: Model output signaled ophthalmopathy a median about seven months ahead of onset.

The TCR beta CDR3 regions underwent amplification using RNA transcripts as the source. A set of HTBI primers served as the primers for a first-round RT-PCR of the TCR CDR3. One entry per CDR3 protein, called by TCRdb with MiXCR from the multiplex PCR reads. The sample gives under 300,000 distinct CDR3 sequences, about 25% of which show up once; 25% to 30% is in the top ten. It was uncontrolled infection, other autoimmune disease, pregnancy or lactation that excluded patients. The blood specimen was taken at initial hyperthyroidism diagnosis, before any ophthalmopathy symptoms. PBMCs were obtained from 10 ml fresh peripheral blood.

The material sequenced was blood. The rearrangement joins TRBV29-1 to TRBJ2-5; 10 positions agree with TRBD2. This sequence was found in a man aged 35 to 55 with Graves' hyperthyroidism that later progressed to Graves' ophthalmopathy. In nucleotides, the CDR3 is TGCAGCGTCCAAGCGGGAGGGGAGACCCAGTACTTC. Its translation: CSVQAGGETQYF.